Below, 13 T cell receptor beta chains from the same sample are listed, as sequenced in a study of resident and recirculating memory T cells in vitiligo. Profiled with immunoSEQ multiplex PCR; TCRdb holds only in-frame clones, not every one. The sample has around 78,000 clones, 92% seen once; the top ten hold roughly 5%. Sequencing was carried out using blood. These receptors all come from a male donor with vitiligo.

The chain joins TRBV28 to TRBJ2-7; a possible D gene is TRBD2 (5 bases). Trimming stripped 10 bases from V and 6 bases from J, with 7 bases between. CDR3 length: 9 amino acids. Germline loops: CDR1 MDHEN, CDR2 SYDVKM. CDR3 nucleotides: TGTGCCACCGGAGGCGAGCAGTACTTC. This codes for CATGGEQYF. Variable domain in full (rest from reference TRBV28 and TRBJ2-7): DVKVTQSSRYLVKRTGEKVFLECVQDMDHENMFWYRQDPGLGLRLIYFSYDVKMKEKGDIPEGYSVSREKKERFSLILESASTNQTSMYLCATGGEQYFGPGTRLTVT.

This clone turned up a few times. This chain links TRBV4-2 with TRBJ2-5, with D perhaps TRBD2 (6 bases). V lost 0 bases to trimming and J lost 2 bases, with 16 bases between them. The CDR3 length is 17 residues. Germline lookup yields CDR1 LGHNA and CDR2 YNFKEQ. CDR3 coding DNA: TGTGCCAGCAGCCAAGAAGGGGCTAGCGCTAAACAAGAGACCCAGTACTTC. It codes for CASSQEGASAKQETQYF.

The chain combines TRBV4-1 with TRBJ2-7; tentatively, D is TRBD2 (5 bases). The CDR3 length is 15 residues. Germline V gene data show CDR1 as MGHRA and CDR2 as YSYEKL. Trimming took off 2 bases at V and 6 bases at J, with 17 bases between the two ends. The CDR3 here is CASSQSWGRDREQYF. Here the CDR3 DNA reads TGCGCCAGCAGCCAATCATGGGGTCGGGATCGCGAGCAGTACTTC.

This chain uses TRBV7-2 with TRBJ1-2, with a possible D match to TRBD1 (5 bases). Trimming removed 4 bases at V and 9 bases at J, with 21 bases between. Germline V gives CDR1 SGHTA, CDR2 FQGNSA. This CDR3 comprises 15 residues. The CDR3 spells CASSSRVVGGSSYTF. As DNA, the CDR3 is TGTGCCAGCAGCTCTCGTGTTGTCGGGGGGAGTAGCTACACCTTC.

This chain joins TRBV7-9 and TRBJ1-6; D gene ambiguous. V was trimmed by 8 bases and J by 9 bases, leaving 11 bases between them. Looked up from germline, CDR1 is SEHNR and CDR2 is FQNEAQ (reference sequence). The CDR3 spans 12 residues. The CDR3 protein is CASGPLGSPLHF. DNA of the CDR3: TGTGCCAGCGGGCCACTGGGTTCACCCCTCCACTTT.

The CDR3 protein is CASSPAYRGTHEQFF. Here the CDR3 DNA reads TGCGCCAGCAGCCCTGCTTACAGGGGCACCCATGAGCAGTTCTTC. V gene TRBV5-1 combines with J gene TRBJ2-1; TRBD1 matches 7 bases. Germline CDR1 reads SGHRS; CDR2 reads YFSETQ. V lost 4 bases to trimming and J lost 8 bases; unmatched junction nucleotides: 12. This CDR3 spans 15 amino acids.

The V call is TRBV18, the J call TRBJ1-4; the match to TRBD1 covers 8 bases. The CDR3 extends over 17 amino acids. After removal of 8 bases from V and 0 bases from J, the junction contained 11 bases not matched to a gene. Germline CDR1 reads KGHSH; CDR2 reads LQKENI. CDR3 nucleotides: TGTGCCAGCGCCGCCCCGGGACAGGCCTCAACTAATGAAAAACTGTTTTTT. Protein product: CASAAPGQASTNEKLFF.

This chain links TRBV28 with TRBJ2-5; a possible D gene is TRBD2 (6 bases). CDR1 and CDR2 from the germline V gene are MDHEN and SYDVKM. There are 15 residues in the CDR3. Trimming cost V 6 bases and J 5 bases, with 19 bases left between them. The CDR3 is CASSTRDLGGETQYF. CDR3 DNA: TGTGCCAGCAGCACCCGGGACCTTGGGGGGGAGACCCAGTACTTC.

The rearrangement links TRBV7-8 to TRBJ1-1, with D uncertain. The CDR3 spans 14 residues. Germline assignment: CDR1 SGHVS and CDR2 FQNEAQ. Trimming pared 3 bases from V and 11 bases from J, leaving 19 bases between. CDR3 bases: TGTGCCAGCAGCTTTGGAGGCACGGCGCGTGACGCTTTCTTT. Translation gives CASSFGGTARDAFF.

The CDR3 is CASSLSLWGGYTF. The CDR3 region has the DNA TGTGCCAGCAGTTTATCGTTATGGGGGGGGTACACCTTC. The J gene is TRBJ1-2, the V gene TRBV27; D is possibly TRBD1 (5 bases). Trimming removed 0 bases from V and 11 bases from J, with 13 bases in between. Per germline, CDR1 MNHEY and CDR2 SMNVEV (reference sequence). The CDR3 is made up of 13 amino acids.

The sample holds one count of this clone. The rearrangement uses TRBV2 and TRBJ2-2; 11 nucleotides agree with TRBD1. Trimming at V came to 6 bases and at J to 4 bases, leaving 4 bases not matched to a gene. Germline assignment: CDR1 SNHLY and CDR2 FYNNEI. This CDR3 is built from 15 residues. DNA of the CDR3: TGTGCCAGCAGGACCGGGACAGGGGGCACCGGGGAGCTGTTTTTT. Translated, it gives CASRTGTGGTGELFF.

The chain carries TRBV28 and TRBJ1-2, with 7 bases identical to TRBD1. CDR1 and CDR2 (germline): MDHEN, SYDVKM. The CDR3 runs 14 residues. The V and J ends lost 6 bases and 7 bases, in that order; junction bases with no gene match: 11. The CDR3 bases are TGTGCCAGCAGCTGGGACAGTTCCCCGGGTGGCTACACCTTC. Amino acid sequence: CASSWDSSPGGYTF.

This clone has just a few counts. The CDR3 reads CASSTGTGSGYGYTF. CDR3 nucleotide sequence: TGTGCCAGCAGCACGGGGACAGGGAGTGGCTATGGCTACACCTTC. V gene TRBV7-9 combines with J gene TRBJ1-2; the match to TRBD1 covers 9 bases. The CDR3 runs to 15 residues. Trimming removed 5 bases from V and 4 bases from J; junction bases left unmatched: 8. Germline CDR1 is SEHNR and CDR2 is FQNEAQ (reference sequence). The variable domain in full, with the rest retrieved from reference TRBV7-9 and TRBJ1-2, is DTGVSQNPRHKITKRGQNVTFRCDPISEHNRLYWYRQTLGQGPEFLTYFQNEAQLEKSRLLSDRFSAERPKGSFSTLEIQRTEQGDSAMYLCASSTGTGSGYGYTFGSGTRLTVV.